Listed below are T cell receptor beta chains from one sample, sequenced in a study of cytomegalovirus exposure and HLA in healthy donors. TCRdb's copy holds only in-frame clones and misses some; the assay was immunoSEQ multiplex PCR. The repertoire consists of 25,000 to 40,000 clones, with around 40% occurring once and the leading ten covering under 2%. Material for sequencing was PBMCs. The source is a woman aged 45-60 years in good health and CMV-seronegative. CDR3s include the opening cysteine and the closing phenylalanine or tryptophan. The D gene is left open where the match is weak. Not all rows give a size; the values are once, few, many and, for expanded clones, a class.

>TRBJ2-2|TRBV6-6|.|.
CASSSSPNTGELFF
TGTGCCAGCAGTTCCAGTCCGAACACCGGGGAGCTGTTTTTT
>TRBJ2-3|TRBV11-1|once|.
CASSPDRITDTQYF
TGTGCCAGCAGCCCCGACAGGATCACAGATACGCAGTATTTT
>TRBJ1-3|TRBV11-2|.|.
CASSLGQFSGNTIYF
TGTGCCAGCAGCTTAGGACAGTTCTCTGGAAACACCATATATTTT
>TRBJ1-1|TRBV7-3|few|.
CASGAGRNTEAFF
TGTGCCAGCGGAGCGGGACGGAACACTGAAGCTTTCTTT
>TRBJ2-2|TRBV7-2|.|TRBD2
CASSLSGVTGELFF
TGTGCCAGCAGCCTTAGCGGGGTCACCGGGGAGCTGTTTTTT
>TRBJ2-3|TRBV18|few|.
CASSPPLAGYTDTQYF
TGTGCCAGCTCACCACCGTTGGCAGGATACACAGATACGCAGTATTTT
>TRBJ1-5|TRBV5-6|.|TRBD1
CASSLRGDRVYQPQHF
TGTGCCAGCAGCTTGCGTGGTGACAGGGTATATCAGCCCCAGCATTTT
>TRBJ2-5|TRBV5-4|few|TRBD2
CASSASLAGGARETQYF
TGTGCCAGCAGCGCCTCACTAGCGGGGGGGGCCAGAGAGACCCAGTACTTC
>TRBJ2-3|TRBV27|few|TRBD1
CASSDRVGDTQYF
TGTGCCAGCAGTGACAGGGTCGGAGATACGCAGTATTTT
>TRBJ1-3|TRBV5-1|.|TRBD1
CASSFRTGGSGNTIYF
TGCGCCAGCAGCTTTAGGACAGGGGGATCTGGAAACACCATATATTTT
>TRBJ2-3|TRBV7-2|few|TRBD2
CASSLQIRGGSATQYF
TGTGCCAGCAGCTTACAAATTCGCGGGGGGAGCGCTACGCAGTATTTT
>TRBJ2-1|TRBV7-2|.|TRBD2
CASSLDALAVYNEQFF
TGTGCCAGCAGCTTAGATGCCCTAGCGGTGTACAATGAGCAGTTCTTC
>TRBJ2-2|TRBV2|.|.
CASMGHRTGELFF
TGTGCCAGCATGGGCCACAGGACCGGGGAGCTGTTTTTT
>TRBJ2-2|TRBV4-1|.|TRBD2
CASSLPGLAGGVLFF
TGCGCCAGCAGCCTCCCTGGACTAGCGGGAGGTGTGCTGTTTTTT
>TRBJ2-6|TRBV18|.|.
CASSPRTPSGANVLTF
TGTGCCAGCTCACCAAGGACACCCTCTGGGGCCAACGTCCTGACTTTC
>TRBJ2-2|TRBV5-1|.|.
CASSSYSGKGTGELFF
TGCGCCAGCAGCTCATATTCAGGGAAAGGCACCGGGGAGCTGTTTTTT
>TRBJ1-2|TRBV7-9|once|.
CASSLAGRAGYGYTF
TGTGCCAGCAGCTTAGCGGGCAGGGCTGGCTATGGCTACACCTTC
>TRBJ2-1|TRBV6-5|few|TRBD1
CASSYQPGGVNEQFF
TGTGCCAGCAGTTATCAGCCAGGGGGCGTGAATGAGCAGTTCTTC
>TRBJ1-1|TRBV27|.|TRBD1
CASSSLRGPTEAFF
TGTGCCAGCAGTTCACTCAGGGGGCCCACTGAAGCTTTCTTT
>TRBJ2-2|TRBV18|.|.
CASSPPVQNTGELFF
TGTGCCAGCTCACCACCTGTACAGAACACCGGGGAGCTGTTTTTT
>TRBJ1-3|TRBV7-6|.|.
CASSSRSSGNTIYF
TGTGCCAGCAGCTCCAGAAGCTCTGGAAACACCATATATTTT
>TRBJ2-2|TRBV4-2|.|TRBD2
CASSQDQGAGGGRGELFF
TGTGCCAGCAGCCAAGATCAAGGAGCGGGAGGGGGGAGAGGGGAGCTGTTTTTT
>TRBJ1-6|TRBV5-6|.|.
CASSFLRPGGISPLHF
TGTGCCAGCAGCTTCCTCAGACCGGGGGGGATTTCACCCCTCCACTTT
>TRBJ2-1|TRBV27|.|TRBD1
CASSWGQVNEQFF
TGTGCCAGCAGTTGGGGACAGGTCAATGAGCAGTTCTTC
>TRBJ1-2|TRBV7-2|once|.
CASSLAPGGYGYTF
TGTGCCAGCAGCTTAGCTCCAGGAGGATATGGCTACACCTTC